Below are 2 T cell receptor beta chains sequenced from a single sample in a study of OX40 agonist ivuxolimab in advanced cancers. Only in-frame clones appear in the TCRdb table, and some are missing; sequencing was by immunoSEQ multiplex PCR. The table shows tens of thousands of clones, with 84% occurring only once. Sequencing was performed on CD4+ or CD8+ T cells sorted from blood, taken in a trial of the OX40 agonist ivuxolimab. The receptors originated from an adult with an advanced solid tumor such as melanoma, head and neck, liver or kidney cancer.

J is TRBJ1-2 and V is TRBV2; TRBD1 might be the D (5 bases). The CDR3 runs to 12 residues. V gave up 8 bases and J gave up 8 bases, with 15 bases separating them. Germline CDR1 reads SNHLY; CDR2 reads FYNNEI. The CDR3: CASLLGALGYTF. In nucleotides, the CDR3 is TGTGCCAGCCTTCTAGGGGCTCTAGGCTACACCTTC. Combining the CDR3 with reference TRBV2 and TRBJ1-2 gives the whole variable domain EPEVTQTPSHQVTQMGQEVILRCVPISNHLYFYWYRQILGQKVEFLVSFYNNEISEKSEIFDDQFSVERPDGSNFTLKIRSTKLEDSAMYFCASLLGALGYTFGSGTRLTVV.

The chain recombines TRBV28 with TRBJ2-6; weak D call: TRBD1 (5 bases). The length of the CDR3 is 15 residues. Germline V gene sequence: CDR1 MDHEN, CDR2 SYDVKM. V was shortened by 4 bases and J by 4 bases, with 11 bases between the two germline ends. The CDR3 region is CASSSLGQGANVLTF. The CDR3, as DNA: TGTGCCAGCAGTTCTCTGGGGCAAGGGGCCAACGTCCTGACTTTC.